Sequencing of this T cell receptor beta chain was carried out in a study of blood T cell repertoires in COVID-19. Background on the study: Material from acute and convalescent COVID-19 was sourced from the United States, Italy and Spain. T cells, B-cell-depleted T cells, or PBMCs supplied cDNA or gDNA.

TCRdb keeps only in-frame clones here, not all; method: immunoSEQ multiplex PCR. The data show fewer than 40,000 clones, with around 85% seen just once and 2.5% to 3.5% held by the top ten. Trimming cost V 6 bases and J 5 bases; bases outside gene matches: 3. The CDR3 sequence is 12 residues long. Per the germline V gene, CDR1 is MNHEY and CDR2 is SVGEGT. The rearrangement links TRBV6-2 or TRBV6-3 to TRBJ1-1, with 7 bases matching TRBD1. The sample comprised peripheral blood. The receptor was derived from a man aged 65 to 85 with COVID-19, enrolled during active disease. CDR3 sequence reads: CASSTGQTEAFF. CDR3 DNA: TGTGCCAGCAGCACGGGACAGACTGAAGCTTTCTTT.